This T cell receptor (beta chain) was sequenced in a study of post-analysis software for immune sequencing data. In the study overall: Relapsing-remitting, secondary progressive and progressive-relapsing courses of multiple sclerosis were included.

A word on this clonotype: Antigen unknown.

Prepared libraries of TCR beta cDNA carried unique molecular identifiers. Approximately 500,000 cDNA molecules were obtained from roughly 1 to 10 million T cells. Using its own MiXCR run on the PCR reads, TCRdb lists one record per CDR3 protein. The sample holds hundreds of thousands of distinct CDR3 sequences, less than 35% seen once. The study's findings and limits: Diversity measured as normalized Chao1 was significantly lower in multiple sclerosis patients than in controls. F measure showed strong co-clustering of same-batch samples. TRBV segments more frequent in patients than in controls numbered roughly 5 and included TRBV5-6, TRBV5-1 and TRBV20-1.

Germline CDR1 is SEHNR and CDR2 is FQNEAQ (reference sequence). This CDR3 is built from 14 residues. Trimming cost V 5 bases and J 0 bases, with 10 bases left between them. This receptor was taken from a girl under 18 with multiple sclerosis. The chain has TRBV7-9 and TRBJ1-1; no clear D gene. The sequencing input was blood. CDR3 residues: CASSPSPLNTEAFF. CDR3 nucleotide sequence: TGTGCCAGCAGCCCCTCACCCTTGAACACTGAAGCTTTCTTT.